This TCR beta chain was identified during a study of CD8 T cells in Susac syndrome. RNA in amounts of roughly 0.5 to 1 ug was reverse transcribed with random hexamers. It was immunoSEQ multiplex PCR that amplified TCR beta CDR3 across 54 Vbeta and 13 Jbeta. TCRdb re-called the immunoSEQ multiplex PCR reads with MiXCR, one entry per CDR3 protein. There are about 300,000 distinct CDR3 sequences in the sample; roughly 85% occur only once, and 0.21% lies in the top ten. Sequencing of TCR beta was performed on blood CD8+ and CD4+ T cells. In the multiple sclerosis control group, patients were treatment-naive and had stable or active relapsing-remitting disease. FACS was used to enrich TEMRA cells, whereas the CD8+ and CD4+ T cells were obtained by negative isolation. The source material was CD8+ T cells from PBMCs. This receptor was obtained from a human donor with multiple sclerosis.

The CDR3 spells CASSQEGARGETQYF. CDR3 bases: TGCGCCAGCAGCCAAGAAGGGGCCCGGGGGGAGACCCAGTACTTC. The rearrangement uses TRBV4-1 and TRBJ2-5, with a tentative D call TRBD2 (6 bases). This CDR3 region has 15 residues. The germline CDR1 and CDR2 sequences are MGHRA and YSYEKL. The V and J ends lost 0 bases and 5 bases respectively, with 13 bases between them.